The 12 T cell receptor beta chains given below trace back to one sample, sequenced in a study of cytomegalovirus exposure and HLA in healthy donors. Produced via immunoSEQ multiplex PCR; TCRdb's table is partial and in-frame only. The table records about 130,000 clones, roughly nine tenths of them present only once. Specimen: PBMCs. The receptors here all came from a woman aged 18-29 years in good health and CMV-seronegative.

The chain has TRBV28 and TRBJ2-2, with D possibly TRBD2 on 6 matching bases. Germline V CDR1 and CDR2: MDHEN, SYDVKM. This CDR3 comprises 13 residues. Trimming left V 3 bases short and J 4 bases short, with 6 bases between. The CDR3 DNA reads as TGTGCCAGCAGTTTCGGGGGCACCGGGGAGCTGTTTTTT. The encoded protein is CASSFGGTGELFF.

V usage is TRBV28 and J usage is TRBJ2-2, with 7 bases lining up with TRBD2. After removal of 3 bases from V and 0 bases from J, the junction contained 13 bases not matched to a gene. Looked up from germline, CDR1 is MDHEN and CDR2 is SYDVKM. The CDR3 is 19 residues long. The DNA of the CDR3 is TGTGCCAGCAGTTTTTTCGCGGGAGACCCGATGCCGAACACCGGGGAGCTGTTTTTT. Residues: CASSFFAGDPMPNTGELFF. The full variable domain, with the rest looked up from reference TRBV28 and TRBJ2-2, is DVKVTQSSRYLVKRTGEKVFLECVQDMDHENMFWYRQDPGLGLRLIYFSYDVKMKEKGDIPEGYSVSREKKERFSLILESASTNQTSMYLCASSFFAGDPMPNTGELFFGEGSRLTVL.

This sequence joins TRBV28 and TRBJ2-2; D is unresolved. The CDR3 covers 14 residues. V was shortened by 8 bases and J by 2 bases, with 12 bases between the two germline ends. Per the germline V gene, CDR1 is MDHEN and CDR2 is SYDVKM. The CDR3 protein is CASVESTNTGELFF. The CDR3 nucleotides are TGTGCCAGCGTGGAGAGCACCAACACCGGGGAGCTGTTTTTT.

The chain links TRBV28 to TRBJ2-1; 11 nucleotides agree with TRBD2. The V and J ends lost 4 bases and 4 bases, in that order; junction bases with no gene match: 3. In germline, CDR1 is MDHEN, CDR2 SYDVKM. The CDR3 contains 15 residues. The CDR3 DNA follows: TGTGCCAGCAGTTCCGGGACTAGCGGATACAATGAGCAGTTCTTC. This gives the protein CASSSGTSGYNEQFF. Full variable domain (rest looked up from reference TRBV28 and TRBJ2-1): DVKVTQSSRYLVKRTGEKVFLECVQDMDHENMFWYRQDPGLGLRLIYFSYDVKMKEKGDIPEGYSVSREKKERFSLILESASTNQTSMYLCASSSGTSGYNEQFFGPGTRLTVL.

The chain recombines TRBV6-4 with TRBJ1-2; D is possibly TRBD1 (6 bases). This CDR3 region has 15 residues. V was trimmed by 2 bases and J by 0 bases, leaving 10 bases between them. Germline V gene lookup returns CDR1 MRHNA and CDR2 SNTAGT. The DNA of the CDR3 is TGTGCCAGCAGTGACGATGACAGGACTAACTATGGCTACACCTTC. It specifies CASSDDDRTNYGYTF.

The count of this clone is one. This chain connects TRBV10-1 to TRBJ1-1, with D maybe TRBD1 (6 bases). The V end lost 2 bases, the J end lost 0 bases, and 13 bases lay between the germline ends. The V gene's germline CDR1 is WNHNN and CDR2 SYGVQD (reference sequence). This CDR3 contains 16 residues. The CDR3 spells CASSEMAGEMNTEAFF. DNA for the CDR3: TGCGCCAGCAGTGAGATGGCAGGGGAGATGAACACTGAAGCTTTCTTT.

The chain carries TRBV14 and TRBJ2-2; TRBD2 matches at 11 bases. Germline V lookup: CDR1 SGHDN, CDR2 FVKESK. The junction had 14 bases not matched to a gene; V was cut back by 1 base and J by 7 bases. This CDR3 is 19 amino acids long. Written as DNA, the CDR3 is TGTGCCAGCAGCCAAGTTTCCTATAGCGGGAGGGCCTTGAGCGGGGAGCTGTTTTTT. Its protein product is CASSQVSYSGRALSGELFF. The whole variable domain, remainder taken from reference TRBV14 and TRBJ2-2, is EAGVTQFPSHSVIEKGQTVTLRCDPISGHDNLYWYRRVMGKEIKFLLHFVKESKQDESGMPNNRFLAERTGGTYSTLKVQPAELEDSGVYFCASSQVSYSGRALSGELFFGEGSRLTVL.

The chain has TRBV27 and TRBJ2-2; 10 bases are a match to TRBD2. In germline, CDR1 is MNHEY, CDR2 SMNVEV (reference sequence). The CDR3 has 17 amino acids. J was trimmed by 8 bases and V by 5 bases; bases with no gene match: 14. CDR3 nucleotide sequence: TGTGCCAGCAGTCCACGTGGGCTAGCGGGAGTTTCTGGGGAGCTGTTTTTT. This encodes CASSPRGLAGVSGELFF.

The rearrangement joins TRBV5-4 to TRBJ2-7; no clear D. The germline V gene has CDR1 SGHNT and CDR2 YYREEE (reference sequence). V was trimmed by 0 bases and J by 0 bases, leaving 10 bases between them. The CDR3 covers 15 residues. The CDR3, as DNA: TGTGCCAGCAGCTTGGGACTCCAGAGCTCCTACGAGCAGTACTTC. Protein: CASSLGLQSSYEQYF.

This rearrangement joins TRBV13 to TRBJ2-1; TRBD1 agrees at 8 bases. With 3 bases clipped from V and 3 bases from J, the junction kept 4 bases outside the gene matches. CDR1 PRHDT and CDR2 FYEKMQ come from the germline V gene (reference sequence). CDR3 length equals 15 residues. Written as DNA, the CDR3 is TGTGCCAGCAGCTTGACAGGGGCCGGCTACAATGAGCAGTTCTTC. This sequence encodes CASSLTGAGYNEQFF.

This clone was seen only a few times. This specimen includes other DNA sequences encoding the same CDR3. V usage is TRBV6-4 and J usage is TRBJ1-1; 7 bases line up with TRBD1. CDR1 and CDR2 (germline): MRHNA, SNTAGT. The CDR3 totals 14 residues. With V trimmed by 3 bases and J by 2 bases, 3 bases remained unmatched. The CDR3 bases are TGTGCCAGCAGTGATGGGACAGAAAACACTGAAGCTTTCTTT. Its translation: CASSDGTENTEAFF.

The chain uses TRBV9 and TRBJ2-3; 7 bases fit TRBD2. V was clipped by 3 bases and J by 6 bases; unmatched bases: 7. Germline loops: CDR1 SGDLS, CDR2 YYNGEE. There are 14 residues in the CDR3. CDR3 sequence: CASSALARIDTQYF. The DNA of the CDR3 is TGTGCCAGCAGCGCACTAGCGCGAATTGATACGCAGTATTTT.